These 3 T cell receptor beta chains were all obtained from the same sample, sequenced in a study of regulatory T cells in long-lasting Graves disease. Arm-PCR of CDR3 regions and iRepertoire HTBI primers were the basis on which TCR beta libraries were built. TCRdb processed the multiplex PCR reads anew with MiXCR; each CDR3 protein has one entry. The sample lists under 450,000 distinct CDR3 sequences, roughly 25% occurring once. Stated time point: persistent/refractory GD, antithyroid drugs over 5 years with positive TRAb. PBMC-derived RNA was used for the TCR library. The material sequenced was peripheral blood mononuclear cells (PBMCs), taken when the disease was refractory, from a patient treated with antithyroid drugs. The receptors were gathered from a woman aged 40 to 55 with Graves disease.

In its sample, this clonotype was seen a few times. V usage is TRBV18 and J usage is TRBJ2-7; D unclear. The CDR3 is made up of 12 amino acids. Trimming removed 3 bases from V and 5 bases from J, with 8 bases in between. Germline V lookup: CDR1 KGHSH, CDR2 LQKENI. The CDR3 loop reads CASSPVGNEQYF. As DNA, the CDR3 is TGTGCCAGCTCACCGGTTGGAAACGAGCAGTACTTC. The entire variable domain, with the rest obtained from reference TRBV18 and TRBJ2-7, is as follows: NAGVMQNPRHLVRRRGQEARLRCSPMKGHSHVYWYRQLPEEGLKFMVYLQKENIIDESGMPKERFSAEFPKEGPSILRIQQVVRGDSAAYFCASSPVGNEQYFGPGTRLTVT.

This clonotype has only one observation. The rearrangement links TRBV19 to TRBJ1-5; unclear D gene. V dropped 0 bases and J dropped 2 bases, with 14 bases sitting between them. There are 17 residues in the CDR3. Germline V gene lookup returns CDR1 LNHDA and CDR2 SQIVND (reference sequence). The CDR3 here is CASSIDGGMIRNQPQHF. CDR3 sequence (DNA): TGTGCCAGTAGTATAGATGGAGGGATGATACGCAATCAGCCCCAGCATTTT.

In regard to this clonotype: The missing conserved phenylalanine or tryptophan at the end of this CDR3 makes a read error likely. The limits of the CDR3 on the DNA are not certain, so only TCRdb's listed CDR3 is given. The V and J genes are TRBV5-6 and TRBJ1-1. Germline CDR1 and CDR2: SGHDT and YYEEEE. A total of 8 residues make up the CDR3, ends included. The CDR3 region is CASSRLTA.